At least ten counts were recorded for the clone carrying this TCR beta chain. Its cognate antigen is unknown. The library was built from around 380 ng RNA with molecular barcoded adaptors for alpha/delta and beta/gamma chains. TCRdb reanalysed the reads using MiXCR and keeps one entry per CDR3 protein. The sample carries 60,000 to 75,000 distinct CDR3 sequences, about 19% recorded once. This CDR3 spans 12 amino acids. Germline CDR1 DFQATT, CDR2 SNEGSKA (reference sequence). These data are taken from a study of read filtering for tumor transcriptome and immune sequencing. Study summary: Among patients, approximately 17 were male and approximately 15 female, aged roughly 45 to 80 (mean about 71). RNA-seq yielded only roughly 80 to 1,400 TCR reads, IR-seq about 4 to 10.27 million. Study observations and caveats: The sorted CD138-negative fraction was a mixed bone marrow immune population, not purified T cells. RNA-seq captured clonotypes less deeply and reliably than IR-seq.

Material for sequencing was a population of CD138-negative cells sorted from bone marrow. The chain has TRBV20-1 and TRBJ2-5; 7 bases agree with TRBD2. The clonotype comes from a donor aged 40 or older with multiple myeloma. In DNA, the CDR3 is TGCGGACGGGGGGACCCGGGAGAGACCCAGTACTTC. This gives the protein CGRGDPGETQYF.